The entry below gives a single TCR beta chain sequence along with its context. The specificity of this receptor is unknown. No much larger clone is present one base from it, and per-base qualities are unavailable. This sample was taken from a study of blood T cell repertoires in COVID-19 (dated by TCRdb to the early 2020s). The study in broad terms: The collaborator samples originated in the United States, Italy and Spain and spanned the acute and convalescent phases of COVID-19. The prospective study material was composed of cDNA or gDNA derived from T cells, B-cell-depleted T cells, or PBMCs. Subjects who had been exposed to COVID-19, were actively infected with it, or had recovered from it provided the deeply sampled blood TCRbeta repertoires that made up the dataset. A freely available public database, intended as a resource for researchers studying the immune response to SARS-CoV-2, is where the repertoires were released. Samples came from the ongoing ImmuneRACE study (first 160 participants) plus 1,254 subjects from 6 global collaborators. Nearly every sample came with metadata listing a de-identified subject ID, COVID-19 status, age in years and sex. Where available, HLA class I and class II types were obtained from metadata supplied by the sample provider rather than from assay-based typing. General findings and caveats noted by the study authors: The amount of clinical and demographic metadata varied by source and participant and was provided uncurated.

Relative to germline, V is 7 bases shorter and J is 6 bases shorter, with 9 bases between their ends. From the cysteine through the phenylalanine, the CDR3 covers 12 amino acids. The read is trimmed to its CDR3 DNA, 36 bases read in frame from base 1. From a lookup of the germline V gene, CDR1 and CDR2 are SNHLY and FYNNEI. The immunoSEQ Assay, a bias-controlled multiplex PCR, was used to amplify TCRbeta CDR3 regions from genomic DNA. On the study's bioinformatics: The number of nucleated cells in each sample was estimated from the amplification of reference gene primers within the assay. Sequence reads were collapsed and filtered to measure the absolute abundance of every unique TCRbeta CDR3 rearrangement. For each sample, productive Simpson clonality was calculated as the square root of Simpson's diversity index across productive rearrangements. Entries here come from immuneACCESS through TCRdb and include only in-frame sequences with V and J called. Some clones fail to appear in such tables; in the studies checked, an unresolved V gene covers under half of the shortfall, and the cause of the remainder is unknown. Clonal size and the V and J genes are those of that table, whereas D and trimming came from the DNA. The sample yields some 120,000 clones; approximately 87% were counted once. Of the sample, under 5% falls within the top ten clones.

Collaborating institutions collected whole blood in K2EDTA tubes following their own protocols. For TCRbeta analysis, collaborators shipped samples in one of three forms: frozen whole blood, isolated PBMCs, or DNA extracted from either of those sample types. The specimen was peripheral blood. The chain is encoded by TRBV2 joined to TRBJ1-4, with a tentative D gene TRBD1 over 5 matching bases. The TCR was taken from a man aged 55 to 69 with acute or convalescent COVID-19. The CDR3 protein is CASTGGDEKLFF. The DNA sequence is as follows: TGTGCCAGCACGGGGGGGGATGAAAAACTGTTTTTT.